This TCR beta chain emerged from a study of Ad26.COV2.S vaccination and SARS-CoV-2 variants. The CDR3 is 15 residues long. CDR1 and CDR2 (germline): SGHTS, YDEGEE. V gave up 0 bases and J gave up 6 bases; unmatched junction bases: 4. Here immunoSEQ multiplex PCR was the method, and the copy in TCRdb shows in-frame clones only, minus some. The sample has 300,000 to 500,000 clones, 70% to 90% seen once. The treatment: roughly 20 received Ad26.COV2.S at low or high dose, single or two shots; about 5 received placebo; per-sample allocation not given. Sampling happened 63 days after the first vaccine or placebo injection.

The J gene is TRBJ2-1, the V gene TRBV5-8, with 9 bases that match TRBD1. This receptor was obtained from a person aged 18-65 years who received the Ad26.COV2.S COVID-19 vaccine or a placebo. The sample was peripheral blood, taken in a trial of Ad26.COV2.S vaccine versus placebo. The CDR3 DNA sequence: TGTGCCAGCAGCTTGGTGGGACAGGGACGCAATGAGCAGTTCTTC. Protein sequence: CASSLVGQGRNEQFF.